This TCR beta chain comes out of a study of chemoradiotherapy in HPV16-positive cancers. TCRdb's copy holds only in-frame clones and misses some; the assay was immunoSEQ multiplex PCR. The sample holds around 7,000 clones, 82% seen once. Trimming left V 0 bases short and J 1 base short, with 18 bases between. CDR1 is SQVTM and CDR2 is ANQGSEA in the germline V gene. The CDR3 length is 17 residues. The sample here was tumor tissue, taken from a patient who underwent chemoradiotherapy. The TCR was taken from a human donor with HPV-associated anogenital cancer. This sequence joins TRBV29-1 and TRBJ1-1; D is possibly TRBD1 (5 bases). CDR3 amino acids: CSVEEGAGWLANTEAFF. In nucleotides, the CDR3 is TGCAGCGTTGAAGAAGGGGCAGGGTGGTTGGCGAACACTGAAGCTTTCTTT.